This TCR beta chain was profiled in a study of T cells after yellow fever vaccination. Study summary: SMART-Seq v4 Ultra Low Input handled preparation of low-cell-number fractions.

With respect to this clonotype: Its cognate antigen is unknown.

From the 5' RACE reads, TCRdb called clonotypes with MiXCR, one entry per CDR3 protein. Seen here are some 260,000 distinct CDR3 sequences, over 4.5% observed once, and the top ten hold more than 3%. V lost 3 bases to trimming and J lost 2 bases, with 11 bases between them. The CDR3 covers 15 residues. Study outcomes and limitations: Contamination by abundant bulk-population clonotypes could be present in FACS-sorted repertoires. Peaking faster, on day 5 versus 15, the secondary response was nonetheless weaker.

The genes are TRBV12-3 or TRBV12-4 and TRBJ1-5; TRBD1 is a possible D gene (5 bases). The TCR originated in a man younger than 35 who received the YFV17D yellow fever vaccine. The sequencing here drew on CD4+ T cells sorted from PBMCs, taken on the day of the yellow fever booster vaccination. In DNA, the CDR3 is TGTGCCAGCAGTTTTGCGGGGGTCGGCAATCAGCCCCAGCATTTT. This codes for CASSFAGVGNQPQHF.